This is a list of T cell receptor beta chains from one sample in a study of patients and donors after allogeneic stem cell transplantation. TCRdb recomputed calls from the RT-PCR reads with MiXCR, one row per CDR3 protein. The sample includes over 150,000 distinct CDR3 sequences, 30% of them seen just once. Material: blood, either unsorted or a sorted T cell fraction (not recorded which). These receptors were taken from a human donor who was either an allogeneic HSCT recipient or a stem cell or donor lymphocyte infusion donor (not recorded which). It is not recorded whose cells these are; they may come from a transplant donor. Both conserved end residues are trimmed from each CDR3. The order of the fields is clone size, J gene, V gene, CDR3 protein. Size tells how often a clone was seen (once, few, many) or the class of an expanded clone, and some rows leave it out.

clone_size: -; j_call: TRBJ2-7; v_call: TRBV27; cdr3_aa: ASSSGPLYEQY
clone_size: -; j_call: TRBJ2-7; v_call: TRBV4-2; cdr3_aa: ASSPGRQGIREQY
clone_size: few; j_call: TRBJ1-1; v_call: TRBV5-1; cdr3_aa: ASSWWTGGDGEAF
clone_size: -; j_call: TRBJ1-6; v_call: TRBV7-9; cdr3_aa: ASSLRQGQDSPLH
clone_size: few; j_call: TRBJ1-3; v_call: TRBV6-5; cdr3_aa: ASSLRQGSGNTIY
clone_size: few; j_call: TRBJ2-1; v_call: TRBV24-1; cdr3_aa: ATSDQGGRGYNEQF
clone_size: -; j_call: TRBJ2-1; v_call: TRBV12-3/TRBV12-4; cdr3_aa: ASTTSGRNNEQF
clone_size: -; j_call: TRBJ2-5; v_call: TRBV27; cdr3_aa: ASGGVQETQY
clone_size: few; j_call: TRBJ1-2; v_call: TRBV27; cdr3_aa: ASSLYGSPST
clone_size: -; j_call: TRBJ2-1; v_call: TRBV20-1; cdr3_aa: SARGLADLFSYNEQF
clone_size: -; j_call: TRBJ1-6; v_call: TRBV2; cdr3_aa: ASSARESSYANSPLH
clone_size: many; j_call: TRBJ1-5; v_call: TRBV4-3; cdr3_aa: ASSQDRNQPQH
clone_size: -; j_call: TRBJ2-7; v_call: TRBV5-1; cdr3_aa: ASRVPGQSYEQY
clone_size: few; j_call: TRBJ2-2; v_call: TRBV7-2; cdr3_aa: ASSFGQGTGELF
clone_size: few; j_call: TRBJ2-2; v_call: TRBV27; cdr3_aa: ASSFYTKPGELF
clone_size: -; j_call: TRBJ1-5; v_call: TRBV12-3/TRBV12-4; cdr3_aa: ASSFHPQPQH
clone_size: few; j_call: TRBJ1-6; v_call: TRBV11-2; cdr3_aa: ASSLSPGQGHSPLH
clone_size: -; j_call: TRBJ2-1; v_call: TRBV6-5; cdr3_aa: ASSYSLQINEQF
clone_size: few; j_call: TRBJ2-7; v_call: TRBV29-1; cdr3_aa: SVEGGLAGTSYEQY
clone_size: few; j_call: TRBJ1-3; v_call: TRBV11-2; cdr3_aa: ASSFDIFGNTIY
clone_size: -; j_call: TRBJ2-7; v_call: TRBV13; cdr3_aa: ASSEKDRSYEQY
clone_size: -; j_call: TRBJ2-1; v_call: TRBV14; cdr3_aa: ASSSPTSWEQF
clone_size: -; j_call: TRBJ1-5; v_call: TRBV7-2; cdr3_aa: ASRIDGNQPQH
clone_size: -; j_call: TRBJ1-1; v_call: TRBV6-2/TRBV6-3; cdr3_aa: ASRGDRRNTEAF
clone_size: once; j_call: TRBJ2-3; v_call: TRBV4-2; cdr3_aa: ASSQVVGGTDTQY
clone_size: -; j_call: TRBJ2-7; v_call: TRBV5-1; cdr3_aa: ASSTTTGGVGYEQY
clone_size: -; j_call: TRBJ2-7; v_call: TRBV28; cdr3_aa: ASSPTSGRVYEQY
clone_size: few; j_call: TRBJ1-2; v_call: TRBV25-1; cdr3_aa: ASRGSGYYGYT
clone_size: -; j_call: TRBJ1-1; v_call: TRBV18; cdr3_aa: ASSRQEFSTEAF
clone_size: -; j_call: TRBJ2-2; v_call: TRBV10-3; cdr3_aa: AISEGTSYTGELF
clone_size: -; j_call: TRBJ1-2; v_call: TRBV23-1; cdr3_aa: ASSQNRDSTWGYGYT
clone_size: -; j_call: TRBJ2-2; v_call: TRBV25-1; cdr3_aa: ASSATSYGELF
clone_size: -; j_call: TRBJ1-1; v_call: TRBV6-6; cdr3_aa: ASSSTDRRNTEAF
clone_size: -; j_call: TRBJ2-2; v_call: TRBV15; cdr3_aa: ATSISGSATGELF
clone_size: -; j_call: TRBJ2-7; v_call: TRBV10-1; cdr3_aa: ASSPSGNLYEQY
clone_size: -; j_call: TRBJ2-5; v_call: TRBV2; cdr3_aa: AGRGAETQY
clone_size: few; j_call: TRBJ1-4; v_call: TRBV18; cdr3_aa: ASSPGGAPKKLF